Sequencing of this T cell receptor (beta chain) was carried out in a study of cytomegalovirus exposure and HLA in healthy donors. Study results and limitations: Confirmation in vitro established that a few CMV-associated chains were specific for CMV antigens. Overall, approximately 180 TCR beta chains were annotated as cytomegalovirus-associated.

TCRdb's table, derived via immunoSEQ multiplex PCR, lists solely in-frame clones and lacks some. The table shows around 240,000 clones, with almost 90% occurring only once. On this clone: What it binds is unknown.

The germline V and J ends were trimmed by 2 bases and 4 bases, with 5 bases remaining between them. Looked up from germline, CDR1 is MNHNS and CDR2 is SASEGT. The CDR3 runs to 12 residues. This receptor was identified in a woman aged 18-29 years in good health and CMV-seronegative. The rearrangement uses TRBV6-1 and TRBJ1-1; D is uncertain. Material: PBMCs. The CDR3 region has the DNA TGTGCCAGCAGTGAATCTAGCACTGAAGCTTTCTTT. Residues: CASSESSTEAFF.